The 19 T cell receptor beta chains in this list originate from one sample, sequenced in a study of shared clonotypes between healthy human individuals. Repertoires were generated with immunoSEQ multiplex PCR, while TCRdb's copy carries only in-frame clones and drops some. The sample includes approximately 1,500,000 clones, 98% of them seen just once. The sequencing input was naive CD4+ T cells sorted from blood. Subset indicated: CD45RA+ positively selected. All receptors come from a man aged 25-45 years in good health.

The V gene is TRBV27, the J gene TRBJ1-1, with D unresolved. V lost 3 bases, J lost 0 bases, and 11 bases lay in between. Germline CDR1 is MNHEY and CDR2 is SMNVEV (reference sequence). The CDR3 runs to 15 residues. The CDR3 sequence: CASSFRRTMNTEAFF. In DNA form, the CDR3 reads TGTGCCAGCAGTTTTAGGAGAACCATGAACACTGAAGCTTTCTTT.

This chain joins TRBV4-3 and TRBJ1-3, with D perhaps matching TRBD1 (6 bases). The CDR3 contains 17 residues. Germline V lookup: CDR1 LGHNA, CDR2 YSLEER. The V and J ends lost 3 bases and 0 bases respectively, with 15 bases between them. This CDR3 reads CASSHIPTGPSGNTIYF. CDR3 sequence (DNA): TGCGCCAGCAGCCACATTCCTACAGGGCCCTCTGGAAACACCATATATTTT.

The CDR3 region has the DNA TGTGCCAGCAGCAGGGCCTTCATGAACACTGAAGCTTTCTTT. Its protein is CASSRAFMNTEAFF. The chain has TRBV4-2 and TRBJ1-1; D call uncertain. The CDR3 is 14 residues long. The germline V gene encodes CDR1 LGHNA and CDR2 YNFKEQ. V was cut by 5 bases and J by 0 bases, with 10 bases left in between.

The CDR3 sequence is CASSPTGEYEQYF. In DNA, the CDR3 is TGCGCCAGCAGCCCGACAGGGGAATACGAGCAGTACTTC. The chain combines TRBV5-1 with TRBJ2-7; TRBD1 agrees at 8 bases. This CDR3 has 13 residues. Germline V gene lookup returns CDR1 SGHRS and CDR2 YFSETQ. The V segment lost 4 bases and the J segment 4 bases; nucleotides outside the gene matches: 4. The entire variable domain, with the rest obtained from reference TRBV5-1 and TRBJ2-7, is as follows: KAGVTQTPRYLIKTRGQQVTLSCSPISGHRSVSWYQQTPGQGLQFLFEYFSETQRNKGNFPGRFSGRQFSNSRSEMNVSTLELGDSALYLCASSPTGEYEQYFGPGTRLTVT.

The V gene is TRBV18, the J gene TRBJ2-5, with TRBD1 as a possible D gene (6 bases). V was pared by 3 bases and J by 1 base, with 15 bases between. The CDR3 length is 16 residues. Per the germline V gene, CDR1 is KGHSH and CDR2 is LQKENI. The CDR3 nucleotides are TGTGCCAGCTCACCCATAAGTAGAGGGGGCCAAGAGACCCAGTACTTC. It specifies CASSPISRGGQETQYF.

This clone was seen just once. The genes are TRBV7-2 and TRBJ1-1; no reliable D call. Trimming stripped 2 bases from V and 3 bases from J, with 10 bases between. There are 14 residues in the CDR3. Looked up from germline, CDR1 is SGHTA and CDR2 is FQGNSA. CDR3 amino acids: CASSLRSRYTEAFF. CDR3 nucleotide sequence: TGTGCCAGCAGCTTAAGATCCAGATACACTGAAGCTTTCTTT.

CDR3 loop: CASSSPWSNQPQHF. In nucleotides, the CDR3 is TGTGCCAGCAGTTCGCCGTGGAGCAATCAGCCCCAGCATTTT. This rearrangement joins TRBV27 to TRBJ1-5; no definite D call. Trimming shortened V by 4 bases and J by 1 base, and 8 bases separated the two germline ends. CDR1 and CDR2 from the germline V gene are MNHEY and SMNVEV (reference sequence). The CDR3 sequence is 14 residues long.

V is TRBV2 and J is TRBJ1-4, with a tentative D call TRBD1 (6 bases). Germline V gene data show CDR1 as SNHLY and CDR2 as FYNNEI. Trimming took 4 bases from V and 4 from J, leaving 10 bases between them. The CDR3 has 14 residues. The CDR3 loop is CASSGTANNEKLFF. The CDR3 DNA reads TGTGCCAGCAGTGGGACAGCCAATAATGAAAAACTGTTTTTT.

V usage is TRBV16 and J usage is TRBJ1-5; no firm D call. V lost 0 bases and J 3 bases, leaving 9 bases between the germline ends. The CDR3 consists of 15 residues. Looked up from germline, CDR1 is KGHSY and CDR2 is FQNENV. CDR3 sequence reads: CASSQSSGFNQPQHF. The DNA for the CDR3 is TGTGCCAGCAGCCAATCATCTGGTTTCAATCAGCCCCAGCATTTT.

Remarks on this clone: In the same sample, other DNA sequences code for this CDR3. The genes are TRBV6-5 and TRBJ1-2; 8 positions match TRBD1. The CDR3 totals 14 residues. Germline CDR1 is MNHEY and CDR2 is SVGAGI. Germline trimming cut 0 bases from V and 4 bases from J; bases unmatched to any gene: 1. This chain's CDR3 is CASSYSTGGYGYTF. The CDR3 DNA reads as TGTGCCAGCAGTTACTCCACAGGGGGCTATGGCTACACCTTC.

For this clone: Other DNA sequences in this specimen translate into the identical CDR3. V is TRBV6-5 and J is TRBJ2-7; 10 bases fit TRBD2. V shed 5 bases, J shed 2 bases, and the junction held 3 bases outside the gene matches. The CDR3 runs to 14 residues. Germline CDR1 is MNHEY and CDR2 is SVGAGI. CDR3 residues: CASSRTSGPYEQYF. CDR3 nucleotide sequence: TGTGCCAGCAGTAGGACTAGCGGCCCCTACGAGCAGTACTTC.

The DNA of the CDR3 is TGTGCCAGCAGCGTACTGGGACTAGCGGGGCCGAACACCGGGGAGCTGTTTTTT. Translating gives CASSVLGLAGPNTGELFF. The chain has TRBV9 and TRBJ2-2; the match to TRBD2 covers 13 bases. The ends lost 1 base at V and 0 bases at J; junction bases unmatched: 3. The CDR3 has 18 amino acids. Per germline, CDR1 SGDLS and CDR2 YYNGEE.

Regarding this clone: At one end, the junction sequence differs from germline, possibly due to a read error. The chain joins TRBV28 to TRBJ2-1, with D possibly matching TRBD2 (6 bases). Germline loops: CDR1 MDHEN, CDR2 SYDVKM. The CDR3 totals 16 residues. The CDR3 sequence is CASSSTGDGVYIEQFF. The DNA for the CDR3 is TGTGCCAGCAGTAGTACGGGAGATGGGGTTTACATTGAGCAGTTCTTC.

V and J are TRBV28 and TRBJ2-1, with 9 bases lining up with TRBD2. The V gene's germline CDR1 is MDHEN and CDR2 SYDVKM. The CDR3 loop spans 15 amino acids. Trimming cost V 6 bases and J 6 bases; bases outside gene matches: 9. The CDR3 bases are TGTGCCAGCAGCCCCCTGGGCGGGAGGGCCAATGAGCAGTTCTTC. It specifies CASSPLGGRANEQFF.

V gene TRBV11-2 combines with J gene TRBJ2-7, with D unresolved. CDR3 length: 16 amino acids. In germline, CDR1 is SGHAT, CDR2 FQNNGV. Trimming took off 4 bases at V and 2 bases at J, with 18 bases between the two ends. This CDR3 is CASSSARANTPYEQYF. As DNA, the CDR3 is TGTGCCAGCAGCTCGGCTAGAGCTAATACCCCCTACGAGCAGTACTTC.

As concerns this clone: Other DNA sequences within the sample encode an identical CDR3. V usage is TRBV28 and J usage is TRBJ1-1, with unresolved D. Germline V gene data show CDR1 as MDHEN and CDR2 as SYDVKM. V was shortened by 7 bases and J by 5 bases, with 5 bases between the two germline ends. The CDR3 is made up of 10 amino acids. The CDR3 nucleotides are TGTGCCAGCAAAGGGACTGAAGCTTTCTTT. Translation gives CASKGTEAFF.

In this sample, this clone turned up once. The V gene is TRBV5-1, the J gene TRBJ2-7; 12 bases agree with TRBD2. This CDR3 is built from 17 residues. The V gene end was trimmed by 2 bases and the J gene end by 4 bases; junction bases not matched to a gene: 10. Germline CDR1 and CDR2: SGHRS and YFSETQ. The CDR3 sequence is CASSFATTSGRWYEQYF. The CDR3 DNA is TGCGCCAGCAGCTTTGCCACTACTAGCGGGAGGTGGTACGAGCAGTACTTC. The full variable domain, in which reference TRBV5-1 and TRBJ2-7 provide the parts outside the CDR3, is KAGVTQTPRYLIKTRGQQVTLSCSPISGHRSVSWYQQTPGQGLQFLFEYFSETQRNKGNFPGRFSGRQFSNSRSEMNVSTLELGDSALYLCASSFATTSGRWYEQYFGPGTRLTVT.

J is TRBJ2-7 and V is TRBV29-1; possibly TRBD2 for D (6 bases). CDR1 is SQVTM, CDR2 ANQGSEA, per germline. CDR3 length equals 14 residues. Trimming pared 5 bases from V and 0 bases from J, leaving 14 bases between. CDR3 sequence: CSVKLGTSSYEQYF. DNA for the CDR3: TGCAGCGTTAAATTAGGGACTTCCTCCTACGAGCAGTACTTC.

The chain links TRBV2 to TRBJ2-2; D ambiguous. V lost 5 bases and J lost 2, with 6 bases in between. Germline lookup yields CDR1 SNHLY and CDR2 FYNNEI. CDR3 length: 13 amino acids. The CDR3 is CASSPDNTGELFF. DNA of the CDR3: TGTGCCAGCAGTCCCGACAACACCGGGGAGCTGTTTTTT.